These T cell receptor beta chains were read from a single sample in a study of response to subunit inactivated influenza vaccine. TCRdb ran MiXCR on the RT-PCR reads and lists one entry per CDR3 protein. Of around 480,000 distinct CDR3 sequences in the sample, about 15% are singletons; the top ten hold 3%. The specimen comprised CD4+ T cells sorted from PBMCs, sampled less than 30 months after vaccination. All receptors come from a man aged 50 to 69 who received an inactivated influenza vaccine. CDR3s include the opening cysteine and the closing phenylalanine or tryptophan. A D gene is named only where the DNA matches it firmly. Clone size is stated in some rows and not others, as once, few, many or a class when expanded.

V,size,J,length,D,DNA,CDR3
TRBV4-3,many,TRBJ2-2,18,TRBD2,TGCGCCAGCAGCCAAGATGCCCTAGCGGGAGTAATGCCCCGGGAGCTGTTTTTT,CASSQDALAGVMPRELFF
TRBV29-1,few,TRBJ2-5,17,TRBD2,TGCAGCGTTGAGAGGCTAGCGGGAGGCAGATACCAAGAGACCCAGTACTTC,CSVERLAGGRYQETQYF
TRBV20-1,.,TRBJ2-5,17,.,TGCAGTGCGCGGGACATCCTCCTAGGGGGTTTCCAAGAGACCCAGTACTTC,CSARDILLGGFQETQYF
TRBV5-1,.,TRBJ1-1,15,.,TGCGCCAGCAGCCTTGACGGACGCATGAACACTGAAGCTTTCTTT,CASSLDGRMNTEAFF
TRBV4-1,.,TRBJ1-1,12,.,TGCGCCAGCAGCCAGCAGGGTAGGGAAGCTTTCTTT,CASSQQGREAFF
TRBV5-1,.,TRBJ2-1,14,.,TGCGCCAGCAGCTTGGGGACTGACTACAATGAGCAGTTCTTC,CASSLGTDYNEQFF
TRBV7-2,.,TRBJ2-5,15,TRBD2,TGTGCCAGCAGACCACAAGCGGGATTACAAGAGACCCAGTACTTC,CASRPQAGLQETQYF
TRBV20-1,.,TRBJ1-1,15,TRBD1,TGCAGTGCTTACGGGACAGGGGTACCGAGGACTGAAGCTTTCTTT,CSAYGTGVPRTEAFF
TRBV28,few,TRBJ2-1,15,.,TGTGCCAGCAGTTTAGGGGACGTCAGGGGCAATGAGCAGTTCTTC,CASSLGDVRGNEQFF
TRBV20-1,many,TRBJ2-2,17,.,TGCAGTGCTAGAGATAGCACACCCCAAACGATCACCGGGGAGCTGTTTTTT,CSARDSTPQTITGELFF
TRBV29-1,few,TRBJ1-2,12,.,TGCAGCGTTGTGGACGGAATCTATGGCTACACCTTC,CSVVDGIYGYTF
TRBV20-1,few,TRBJ2-3,16,.,TGCAGTGCTAGACCGGGGACTCTCGGAGGCACAGATACGCAGTATTTT,CSARPGTLGGTDTQYF
TRBV6-1,many,TRBJ2-6,15,TRBD2,TGTGCCAGCACCAACGGGGGGGCTGGGGCCAACGTCCTGACTTTC,CASTNGGAGANVLTF
TRBV4-1,few,TRBJ2-3,16,.,TGCGCCAGCAGCCAAGCGAGGGGCGGGAGCACAGATACGCAGTATTTT,CASSQARGGSTDTQYF
TRBV6-1,.,TRBJ2-1,14,TRBD1,TGTGCCAGCAAAGGGGGACAGGGCCCTTCATCCCAGTTCTTC,CASKGGQGPSSQFF
TRBV5-1,many,TRBJ2-3,15,TRBD2,TGCGCCAGTATCCCGGGACTAGCGAGCACAGATACGCAGTATTTT,CASIPGLASTDTQYF
TRBV5-1,.,TRBJ2-2,14,.,TGCGCCAGCAGCCAAGGGGCGCTCGGCGGGGAGCTGTTTTTT,CASSQGALGGELFF
TRBV12-3/TRBV12-4,.,TRBJ2-7,14,.,TGTGCCAGCACCAGACACGGGGTTAACTACGAGCAGTACTTC,CASTRHGVNYEQYF
TRBV7-6,.,TRBJ1-6,15,.,TGTGCCAGCAGCTTAGAACGCAAATTTAATTCACCCCTCCACTTT,CASSLERKFNSPLHF
TRBV3-1,few,TRBJ1-1,13,.,TGTGCCAGCAGCCAAGTTGGGGGCATTGAAGCTTTCTTT,CASSQVGGIEAFF
TRBV7-8,.,TRBJ2-3,15,.,TGTGCCAGCAGCCCGGCCGGGACCACCACAGATACGCAGTATTTT,CASSPAGTTTDTQYF
TRBV10-3,.,TRBJ2-7,13,.,TGTGCCATCAGCCTGGGCAGGGGATACGAGCAGTACTTC,CAISLGRGYEQYF
TRBV4-3,.,TRBJ1-1,13,.,TGCGCCAGCAGCGAAAGCAAGAACACTGAAGCTTTCTTT,CASSESKNTEAFF